Below, 30 T cell receptor beta chains from the same sample are listed, as sequenced in a study of radiation and T cells in renal cell carcinoma. Time point indicated: blood 4 weeks post-SBRT, at nephrectomy. Indicated treatment: 15 Gy SBRT to primary tumor, nephrectomy 4 weeks later. Profiling relied on immunoSEQ multiplex PCR, and the TCRdb table lists in-frame clones only, not all of them. The top ten clones hold roughly 7.6% of a sample with some 100,000 clones, approximately 80% of them seen once. Sample: blood, taken from a patient whose treatment included radiotherapy and nephrectomy. All receptors derive from a man in his 60s with renal cell carcinoma.

V and J are TRBV27 and TRBJ2-1; 8 bases are shared with TRBD2. Germline V gives CDR1 MNHEY, CDR2 SMNVEV (reference sequence). V dropped 2 bases and J dropped 6; count of bases not matched to a gene: 6. CDR3 size: 15 residues. This CDR3 is CASSLGLAVVNEQFF. DNA of the CDR3: TGTGCCAGCAGTTTAGGACTAGCTGTAGTCAATGAGCAGTTCTTC.

The V call is TRBV28, the J call TRBJ2-1; no definite D call. V was clipped by 6 bases and J by 13 bases, with 19 bases between them. There are 13 residues in the CDR3. The germline gives CDR1 MDHEN, CDR2 SYDVKM. CDR3 region: CASRIPDLPHQFF. The CDR3 coding sequence is TGTGCCAGCAGAATTCCGGACCTGCCCCATCAGTTCTTC.

The gene calls are TRBV5-1 and TRBJ1-1; 12 bases fit TRBD1. The CDR3 runs 17 residues. Unmatched junction bases numbered 12, after V lost 0 bases and J lost 9 bases. Germline V gene data show CDR1 as SGHRS and CDR2 as YFSETQ. CDR3 sequence: CASSLALTGTGGEKAFF. The DNA for the CDR3 is TGCGCCAGCAGCTTGGCTTTAACCGGGACAGGGGGCGAAAAAGCTTTCTTT.

The chain combines TRBV4-1 with TRBJ2-2; D is uncertain. CDR3 size: 13 residues. Germline V gene lookup returns CDR1 MGHRA and CDR2 YSYEKL. V lost 3 bases and J 4 bases, leaving 6 bases between the germline ends. The CDR3 sequence is CASSHFGTGELFF. In nucleotides, the CDR3 is TGCGCCAGCAGCCATTTTGGCACCGGGGAGCTGTTTTTT.

The chain carries TRBV28 and TRBJ1-3; TRBD1 aligns across 7 bases. This CDR3 spans 16 amino acids. With 5 bases clipped from V and 0 bases from J, the junction kept 7 bases outside the gene matches. Germline CDR1 reads MDHEN; CDR2 reads SYDVKM. CDR3: CASSRDSLFSGNTIYF. The CDR3 DNA reads TGTGCCAGCAGTCGGGACAGTCTTTTCTCTGGAAACACCATATATTTT. Looking up the rest from reference TRBV28 and TRBJ1-3 gives the full variable domain: DVKVTQSSRYLVKRTGEKVFLECVQDMDHENMFWYRQDPGLGLRLIYFSYDVKMKEKGDIPEGYSVSREKKERFSLILESASTNQTSMYLCASSRDSLFSGNTIYFGEGSWLTVV.

This rearrangement joins TRBV6-1 to TRBJ2-3, with 14 nucleotides matching TRBD2. Germline V gene data show CDR1 as MNHNS and CDR2 as SASEGT. J lost 4 bases, V lost 1 base, and 4 bases had no gene match. This CDR3 comprises 17 residues. The CDR3: CASSEGLAGGFSDTQYF. The CDR3 DNA follows: TGTGCCAGCAGTGAAGGACTAGCGGGAGGGTTTTCAGATACGCAGTATTTT.

CDR3 DNA: TGTGCCAGTAGTACTCCTCCTGGGACAGGGGCTCTTTACGAGCAGTACTTC. Its protein product is CASSTPPGTGALYEQYF. The chain uses TRBV19 and TRBJ2-7; 10 nucleotides align to TRBD1. Germline V lookup: CDR1 LNHDA, CDR2 SQIVND (reference sequence). The CDR3 has 17 amino acids. The V and J ends lost 4 bases and 4 bases, in that order; junction bases with no gene match: 13.

CDR3 amino acids: CASSLVGTGSSYEQYF. The CDR3, as DNA: TGCGCCAGCAGCTTGGTCGGGACAGGGAGCTCCTACGAGCAGTACTTC. The chain combines TRBV5-1 with TRBJ2-7; 9 positions agree with TRBD1. The ends lost 0 bases at V and 0 bases at J; junction bases unmatched: 4. Germline V lookup: CDR1 SGHRS, CDR2 YFSETQ. CDR3 size: 16 residues.

The V and J genes are TRBV7-9 and TRBJ2-5, with D perhaps matching TRBD2 (6 bases). V lost 5 bases to trimming and J lost 7 bases, with 17 bases between them. CDR3 size: 14 residues. Per germline, CDR1 SEHNR and CDR2 FQNEAQ (reference sequence). Here the CDR3 reads CASSPGGRARTQYF. As DNA, the CDR3 is TGTGCCAGCAGCCCCGGGGGTAGGGCTAGGACCCAGTACTTC.

The rearrangement links TRBV28 to TRBJ2-1, with no clear D. Germline values: CDR1 MDHEN, CDR2 SYDVKM. The CDR3 loop spans 15 amino acids. V lost 8 bases and J lost 0, with 14 bases in between. The DNA of the CDR3 is TGTGCCAGCGGAAACGGAGCCCCCTCCTACAATGAGCAGTTCTTC. Translating it yields CASGNGAPSYNEQFF.

The chain couples TRBV6-6 to TRBJ2-2, with D perhaps matching TRBD1 or TRBD2 (6 bases each). The germline gives CDR1 MNHNY, CDR2 SVGAGI (reference sequence). Trimming cost V 0 bases and J 1 base, with 9 bases left between them. CDR3 length: 16 residues. CDR3 region: CASSYSKGGNTGELFF. The CDR3, as DNA: TGTGCCAGCAGTTACTCTAAGGGGGGGAACACCGGGGAGCTGTTTTTT.

This clone was counted between two and nine times. CDR3 loop: CASSPNRVGTATYEQYF. For the CDR3, the DNA is TGTGCCAGCTCACCAAATCGCGTTGGGACAGCCACCTACGAGCAGTACTTC. V is TRBV18 and J is TRBJ2-7, with 7 nucleotides matching TRBD1. Germline CDR1 and CDR2: KGHSH and LQKENI. V shed 2 bases and J 2 bases; nucleotides not matched to a gene: 12. This CDR3 region has 17 residues.

The V gene is TRBV9, the J gene TRBJ2-7, with 10 positions matching TRBD1. CDR1 is SGDLS, CDR2 YYNGEE, per germline. The CDR3 is 15 amino acids. Losses at the gene ends were 4 bases for V and 5 bases for J; bases not matched to a gene: 9. Here the CDR3 DNA reads TGTGCCAGCAGCCTCGGACAGGGGGGAGTCCACGAGCAGTACTTC. This encodes CASSLGQGGVHEQYF.

The table lists this clone with a few counts. This chain uses TRBV23-1 with TRBJ1-5, with D possibly TRBD1 on 5 matching bases. TRBV23-1 is an ORF for which the function is uncertain. This CDR3 spans 14 amino acids. DNA of the CDR3: TGCCCTCCCCCAGGCCGCTGGGACCATCAGCCCCAGCATTTT. Protein: CPPPGRWDHQPQHF.

The rearrangement joins TRBV7-9 to TRBJ2-1; the match to TRBD2 covers 13 bases. V was pared by 5 bases and J by 3 bases, with 7 bases of the junction left unmatched. Germline CDR1 is SEHNR and CDR2 is FQNEAQ (reference sequence). The CDR3 covers 17 residues. CDR3 amino acids: CASSPHRLAGGYNEQFF. As DNA, the CDR3 is TGTGCCAGCAGCCCTCACAGACTAGCGGGGGGCTACAATGAGCAGTTCTTC.

This chain uses TRBV25-1 with TRBJ2-1; 13 positions agree with TRBD2. Germline CDR1 and CDR2: MGHDK and SYGVNS. V trimming: 8 bases; J trimming: 9 bases; junction bases outside the gene matches: 13. The CDR3 sequence is 16 residues long. The CDR3: CASSREGTSGMLEQFF. CDR3 sequence (DNA): TGTGCCAGCTCACGGGAGGGGACTAGCGGGATGCTTGAGCAGTTCTTC.

A few counts support this clone. The chain joins TRBV30 to TRBJ1-2; tentatively, D is TRBD1 (6 bases). The CDR3 has 12 amino acids. The V gene's germline CDR1 is GTSNPN and CDR2 SVGIG (reference sequence). Trimming took 7 bases from V and 5 from J, leaving 14 bases between them. CDR3 sequence: CASTGGLYGYTF. The CDR3 DNA reads TGTGCCTCGACAGGCGGCCTATATGGCTACACCTTC.

This chain links TRBV6-4 with TRBJ2-3, with D perhaps TRBD2 (6 bases). This CDR3 comprises 16 residues. Trimming pared 0 bases from V and 0 bases from J, leaving 10 bases between. Germline V gives CDR1 MRHNA, CDR2 SNTAGT. The CDR3 is CASSDSPSASTDTQYF. The CDR3 coding sequence is TGTGCCAGCAGTGACTCGCCTAGCGCAAGCACAGATACGCAGTATTTT.

The chain is built from TRBV7-2 and TRBJ2-4; a weak D match, TRBD1 (6 bases). Germline lookup yields CDR1 SGHTA and CDR2 FQGNSA. The V gene lost 5 bases and the J gene lost 0 bases, with 8 bases spanning the gap. CDR3 length equals 14 residues. CDR3 sequence reads: CASSGQRAKNIQYF. CDR3 DNA: TGTGCCAGCAGCGGACAGAGAGCCAAAAACATTCAGTACTTC.

This chain connects TRBV30 to TRBJ2-5; 9 bases align to TRBD2. The germline CDR1 and CDR2 sequences are GTSNPN and SVGIG (reference sequence). V lost 5 bases, J lost 5 bases, and 12 bases stayed unmatched. The CDR3 covers 15 residues. The CDR3 region is CAWGTRAGGTETQYF. In nucleotides, the CDR3 is TGTGCCTGGGGAACGCGAGCGGGAGGAACGGAGACCCAGTACTTC.

With regard to this clone: Other DNA sequences from this sample encode an identical CDR3 as well. V usage is TRBV6-1 and J usage is TRBJ2-3; D not resolved. Germline lookup yields CDR1 MNHNS and CDR2 SASEGT. The CDR3 sequence is 13 residues long. V lost 6 bases to trimming and J lost 1 base, with 8 bases between them. The CDR3 protein is CASRTAGTDTQYF. As DNA, the CDR3 is TGTGCCAGCAGGACCGCTGGCACAGATACGCAGTATTTT.

V is TRBV5-6 and J is TRBJ2-7; TRBD1 is a possible D gene (5 bases). Trimming stripped 5 bases from V and 9 bases from J, with 24 bases between. CDR3 length equals 15 residues. The germline CDR1 and CDR2 sequences are SGHDT and YYEEEE. The CDR3 sequence is CASSFDSPSALGQYF. Written as DNA, the CDR3 is TGTGCCAGCAGTTTTGACAGTCCATCTGCGCTCGGGCAGTACTTC.

This sequence joins TRBV11-3 and TRBJ2-2, with 8 nucleotides matching TRBD1. The CDR3 sequence is 16 residues long. Germline CDR1 SGHNT, CDR2 YENEEA. J was trimmed by 0 bases and V by 3 bases; bases with no gene match: 3. CDR3 in amino acids: CASSFRGPSNTGELFF. The CDR3 DNA follows: TGTGCCAGCAGCTTCAGGGGGCCTTCGAACACCGGGGAGCTGTTTTTT. The complete variable domain, with remaining parts taken from reference TRBV11-3 and TRBJ2-2, reads EAGVVQSPRYKIIEKKQPVAFWCNPISGHNTLYWYLQNLGQGPELLIRYENEEAVDDSQLPKDRFSAERLKGVDSTLKIQPAELGDSAVYLCASSFRGPSNTGELFFGEGSRLTVL.

The chain carries TRBV5-1 and TRBJ2-1; the match to TRBD1 covers 9 bases. The CDR3 is 19 residues long. Germline assignment: CDR1 SGHRS and CDR2 YFSETQ. Unmatched junction bases numbered 21, after V lost 4 bases and J lost 7 bases. This chain's CDR3 is CASSLAASPYLQGANEQFF. CDR3 bases: TGCGCCAGCAGCCTCGCTGCTTCTCCGTATTTACAGGGGGCAAATGAGCAGTTCTTC.

The chain recombines TRBV5-8 with TRBJ2-6; TRBD1 agrees at 7 bases. The CDR3 consists of 16 residues. Germline CDR1 and CDR2: SGHTS and YDEGEE. J was trimmed by 2 bases and V by 1 base; bases with no gene match: 3. The CDR3 DNA is TGTGCCAGCAGCTTGCATCAGGGGGCTGGGGCCAACGTCCTGACTTTC. This translates into CASSLHQGAGANVLTF.

The chain combines TRBV28 with TRBJ1-5; a possible D gene is TRBD1 (5 bases). Trimming stripped 8 bases from V and 4 bases from J, with 9 bases between. Germline CDR1 reads MDHEN; CDR2 reads SYDVKM. CDR3 length: 12 amino acids. DNA of the CDR3: TGTGCCAGCCTTGGGGGAAATCAGCCCCAGCATTTT. Translated, it gives CASLGGNQPQHF.

The V and J genes are TRBV28 and TRBJ1-5; D is uncertain. The CDR3 spans 12 residues. V lost 0 bases and J lost 5, with 2 bases in between. Per germline, CDR1 MDHEN and CDR2 SYDVKM. DNA of the CDR3: TGTGCCAGCAGTTTATGGTATCAGCCCCAGCATTTT. It translates to CASSLWYQPQHF.

The chain recombines TRBV25-1 with TRBJ2-5, with no clear D. The CDR3 loop spans 14 amino acids. Germline-derived CDR1 and CDR2 are MGHDK and SYGVNS. Trimming stripped 4 bases from V and 1 base from J, with 10 bases between. For the CDR3, the DNA is TGTGCCAGCAGTGTTACCCCTATCCAAGAGACCCAGTACTTC. Protein product: CASSVTPIQETQYF.

The rearrangement joins TRBV5-6 to TRBJ2-7, with no clear D. The CDR3 totals 14 residues. V was shortened by 2 bases and J by 0 bases, with 9 bases between the two germline ends. The germline CDR1 and CDR2 sequences are SGHDT and YYEEEE. The CDR3 coding sequence is TGTGCCAGCAGCTTAGGGCCCTCCTCCTACGAGCAGTACTTC. It codes for CASSLGPSSYEQYF.

The rearrangement joins TRBV5-6 to TRBJ1-5; D is undetermined. V shed 1 base and J shed 1 base, with 3 bases lying between them. CDR3 length: 13 amino acids. CDR1 SGHDT and CDR2 YYEEEE come from the germline V gene. The CDR3 loop is CASSLFSNQPQHF. The CDR3 DNA reads TGTGCCAGCAGCTTGTTCAGCAATCAGCCCCAGCATTTT.